Below, 4 T cell receptor beta chains from the same sample are listed, as sequenced in a study of Tregs in tolerant kidney transplant recipients. These receptors are not linked to any known antigen. Recipient PBMCs carried a CFSE label and met irradiated graft donor PBMCs for five to seven days before FACS sorting. Produced via immunoSEQ multiplex PCR; TCRdb's table is partial and in-frame only. The sample includes 2,000 or so clones. Specimen: CD8+ T cells from blood cultured with allogeneic cells, collected before the transplant. These receptors were collected from a human patient who received a combined kidney and bone marrow transplant.

As regards this clone: The observed sequence ends 3 residues before the CDR3 terminus, with the missing tail filled in from the germline J gene. The V call is TRBV4-1, the J call TRBJ1-1, with 9 positions matching TRBD1. CDR3 length: 16 amino acids. Germline loops: CDR1 MGHRA, CDR2 YSYEKL. The V segment lost 0 bases and the J segment 1 base; nucleotides outside the gene matches: 3. The DNA read from the CDR3 is TGCGCCAGCAGCCAAGATCCGGGACAGGGGAACACTGAA. Protein: CASSQDPGQGNTE. Given in full, the CDR3 is CASSQDPGQGNTEAFF.

Turning to this clone: The CDR3 end lies 3 residues beyond the end of the read and is filled in from the germline J gene. This chain links TRBV19 with TRBJ1-6; the D is unclear. CDR3 length: 15 residues. V was clipped by 4 bases and J by 9 bases, with 16 bases between them. Germline V lookup: CDR1 LNHDA, CDR2 SQIVND (reference sequence). CDR3 bases read: TGTGCCAGTAGTAGTTCTCTAGGATTGGGTTCACCC. This translates into CASSSSLGLGSP. The whole CDR3 reads CASSSSLGLGSPLHF.

For this clone: Read coverage stops 3 residues before the CDR3 terminus; the germline J gene supplies the remainder. The V call is TRBV19, the J call TRBJ2-1, with TRBD2 identical over 9 bases. This CDR3 has 18 amino acids. Trimming at V came to 6 bases and at J to 0 bases, leaving 12 bases not matched to a gene. Germline CDR1 and CDR2: LNHDA and SQIVND (reference sequence). The covered CDR3 bases are TGTGCCAGTAGCTATCCGGGACTAGCTGTCAGCTCCTACAATGAG. As protein: CASSYPGLAVSSYNE. The CDR3 as a whole reads CASSYPGLAVSSYNEQFF.

This clone is identified as medium-sized from frequency. The read ends 3 residues early relative to the CDR3; the germline J gene fills the gap. V and J are TRBV7-9 and TRBJ1-5; TRBD1 is a possible D gene (6 bases). In germline, CDR1 is SEHNR, CDR2 FQNEAQ (reference sequence). V was shortened by 4 bases and J by 5 bases, with 15 bases between the two germline ends. The CDR3 extends over 15 amino acids. The CDR3 DNA, read in part, is TGTGCCAGCAGCTATGACAGGTATGGGCATCAGCCC. Its protein product is CASSYDRYGHQP. The entire CDR3 protein reads CASSYDRYGHQPQHF. Based on the CDR3 plus reference TRBV7-9 and TRBJ1-5, the full variable domain is DTGVSQNPRHKITKRGQNVTFRCDPISEHNRLYWYRQTLGQGPEFLTYFQNEAQLEKSRLLSDRFSAERPKGSFSTLEIQRTEQGDSAMYLCASSYDRYGHQPQHFGDGTRLSIL.